The 4 T cell receptor beta chains listed next were all sequenced from one sample in a study of blood T cell repertoires in COVID-19. Assay used: immunoSEQ multiplex PCR; TCRdb lists only in-frame clones, some missing. The sample holds a few hundred thousand clones, about nine tenths seen once. Sample: peripheral blood. Receptors originate from a woman aged 25 to 45 with COVID-19, enrolled during active disease.

This clone was counted once. The V and J genes are TRBV11-2 and TRBJ2-3; D perhaps matches TRBD2 (6 bases). With 0 bases removed from V and 2 bases from J, the gap between germline ends came to 9 bases. Germline V gene lookup returns CDR1 SGHAT and CDR2 FQNNGV. The length of the CDR3 is 15 residues. CDR3 loop: CASSLEPGDTDTQYF. Here the CDR3 DNA reads TGTGCCAGCAGCTTAGAGCCGGGGGACACAGATACGCAGTATTTT.

A single count supports this clone. The chain recombines TRBV11-2 with TRBJ2-5, with D possibly being TRBD1 (7 bases). The CDR3 is 16 residues long. Germline-derived CDR1 and CDR2 are SGHAT and FQNNGV. The V end was cut by 2 bases, the J end by 2 bases, with 15 bases between. The CDR3 is CASSLISSGGQETQYF. The CDR3 bases are TGTGCCAGCAGCTTAATCTCTTCAGGGGGGCAAGAGACCCAGTACTTC. Filled out from reference TRBV11-2 and TRBJ2-5, the complete variable domain reads EAGVAQSPRYKIIEKRQSVAFWCNPISGHATLYWYQQILGQGPKLLIQFQNNGVVDDSQLPKDRFSAERLKGVDSTLKIQPAKLEDSAVYLCASSLISSGGQETQYFGPGTRLLVL.

This chain connects TRBV11-2 to TRBJ1-4; 8 positions match TRBD1. This CDR3 has 15 amino acids. Germline trimming cut 4 bases from V and 7 bases from J; bases unmatched to any gene: 8. Per the germline V gene, CDR1 is SGHAT and CDR2 is FQNNGV. The CDR3 nucleotides read TGTGCCAGCAGCTGGGACCGGACAGGGAGTGAAAAACTGTTTTTT. Encoded protein: CASSWDRTGSEKLFF.

The V call is TRBV24-1, the J call TRBJ2-1; 11 nucleotides match TRBD2. V shed 5 bases, J shed 6 bases, and the junction held 5 bases outside the gene matches. The V gene's germline CDR1 is KGHDR and CDR2 SFDVKD. This CDR3 is 15 amino acids long. In DNA form, the CDR3 reads TGTGCCACCAGTGTAGCACTAGCGGGGGTCAATGAGCAGTTCTTC. Protein sequence: CATSVALAGVNEQFF.